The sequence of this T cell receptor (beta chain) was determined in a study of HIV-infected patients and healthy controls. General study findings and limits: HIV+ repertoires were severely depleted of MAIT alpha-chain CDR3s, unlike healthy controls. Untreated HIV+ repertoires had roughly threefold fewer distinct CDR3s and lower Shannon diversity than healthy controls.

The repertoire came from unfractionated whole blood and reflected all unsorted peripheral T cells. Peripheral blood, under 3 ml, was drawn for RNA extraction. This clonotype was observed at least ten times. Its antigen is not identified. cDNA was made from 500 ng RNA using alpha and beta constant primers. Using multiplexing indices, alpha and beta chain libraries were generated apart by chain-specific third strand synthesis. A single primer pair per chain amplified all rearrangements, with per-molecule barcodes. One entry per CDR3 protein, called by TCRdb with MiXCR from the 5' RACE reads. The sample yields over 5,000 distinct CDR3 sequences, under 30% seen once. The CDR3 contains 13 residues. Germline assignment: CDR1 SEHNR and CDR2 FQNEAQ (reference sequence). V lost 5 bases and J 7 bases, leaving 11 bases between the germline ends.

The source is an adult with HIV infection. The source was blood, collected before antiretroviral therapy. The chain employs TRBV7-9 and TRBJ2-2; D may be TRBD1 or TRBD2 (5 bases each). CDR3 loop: CASSPWDGGELFF. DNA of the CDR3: TGTGCCAGCAGCCCTTGGGACGGCGGGGAGCTGTTTTTT.